This T cell receptor beta chain was sequenced in a study of CD8+ T cells in alopecia areata. As for the study in general: Patients in the treated group were given tofacitinib by mouth, 5 to 10 mg twice a day.

Notes on this clone: The antigen is undetermined.

Reverse transcription of extracted RNA yielded cDNA, which provided the sequencing template. The table came from immunoSEQ multiplex PCR; TCRdb's copy has only in-frame clones and leaves some out. The sample consists of under 350,000 clones, 58% of them appearing once. This CDR3 contains 15 residues. Per the germline V gene, CDR1 is SGHDT and CDR2 is YYEEEE. V shed 3 bases and J 0 bases; nucleotides not matched to a gene: 5. Study conclusions and caveats: Affected scalp, especially in alopecia totalis/universalis, had a higher clonality than normal scalp did. A great number of expanded lesional clones endured in scalp and blood during tofacitinib. Tofacitinib significantly brought down scalp clonality and expanded CD8+ clones among top 100.

Treatment defined: oral pan-JAK inhibitor, 5-10 mg twice daily. The source was CD4+ T cells sorted from blood, collected at week 24, from a patient treated with tofacitinib. This sequence originates from a human donor with alopecia areata. The chain joins TRBV5-6 to TRBJ1-1, with 7 bases that match TRBD1. DNA for the CDR3: TGTGCCAGCAGCTCTGGACAGGCCCTGAACACTGAAGCTTTCTTT. It is translated as CASSSGQALNTEAFF.